These 22 T cell receptor beta chains were all obtained from the same sample, sequenced in a study of radiotherapy plus CTLA-4 blockade in lung cancer. Sequencing used immunoSEQ multiplex PCR; TCRdb keeps in-frame clones, though not all of them. Of around 100,000 clones listed, over 65% were seen once; the top ten hold roughly 3.5%. The starting material was peripheral blood, obtained from a patient treated with radiotherapy plus ipilimumab. Every receptor here comes from a human donor with non-small cell lung cancer that progressed on radiotherapy plus ipilimumab. Some clones in this sample may be carry-over from other donors' samples.

The V gene is TRBV11-2, the J gene TRBJ2-3; maybe TRBD2 (5 bases). Germline V gene lookup returns CDR1 SGHAT and CDR2 FQNNGV. CDR3 length: 12 residues. The V end was cut by 5 bases, the J end by 4 bases, with 7 bases between. The CDR3 sequence: CASSPLADTQYF. The CDR3 nucleotides are TGTGCCAGCAGCCCACTAGCAGATACGCAGTATTTT.

This rearrangement joins TRBV15 to TRBJ2-5; D remains ambiguous. Germline V lookup: CDR1 LNHNV, CDR2 YYDKDF (reference sequence). V gave up 0 bases and J gave up 4 bases, with 15 bases separating them. The CDR3 is 16 residues long. The CDR3 nucleotides are TGTGCCACCAGCAGAGAGGTAGGGCCGCCGGGAGAGACCCAGTACTTC. This sequence encodes CATSREVGPPGETQYF.

The chain is built from TRBV19 and TRBJ2-7; 8 nucleotides line up with TRBD1. Trimming took 3 bases from V and 3 from J; bases not matched to a gene: 7. The germline V gene has CDR1 LNHDA and CDR2 SQIVND (reference sequence). The CDR3 has 15 amino acids. CDR3 bases: TGTGCCAGTAGTATCGGGCAGGGGGCTTTCTACGAGCAGTACTTC. This encodes CASSIGQGAFYEQYF.

Here the CDR3 reads CASSLGGGPSSYNEQFF. The CDR3 coding sequence is TGTGCCAGCAGCTTAGGCGGGGGCCCTAGCTCCTACAATGAGCAGTTCTTC. The chain is built from TRBV11-2 and TRBJ2-1; maybe TRBD2 (7 bases). The CDR3 sequence is 17 residues long. V was clipped by 1 base and J by 0 bases, with 13 bases between them. CDR1 is SGHAT, CDR2 FQNNGV, per germline. Combining the CDR3 with reference TRBV11-2 and TRBJ2-1 gives the whole variable domain EAGVAQSPRYKIIEKRQSVAFWCNPISGHATLYWYQQILGQGPKLLIQFQNNGVVDDSQLPKDRFSAERLKGVDSTLKIQPAKLEDSAVYLCASSLGGGPSSYNEQFFGPGTRLTVL.

The V and J genes are TRBV9 and TRBJ2-7; D possibly matches TRBD1 or TRBD2 (5 bases each). V lost 0 bases and J lost 6, with 16 bases in between. This CDR3 is 15 amino acids long. Germline V gene lookup returns CDR1 SGDLS and CDR2 YYNGEE. The CDR3 nucleotides read TGTGCCAGCAGCGTAGCGGGCAGGGATGGAGGCGAGCAGTACTTC. Translating it yields CASSVAGRDGGEQYF.

The chain joins TRBV19 to TRBJ1-2, with unresolved D. The V end lost 4 bases, the J end lost 3 bases, and 6 bases lay between the germline ends. This CDR3 spans 12 amino acids. Germline V lookup: CDR1 LNHDA, CDR2 SQIVND (reference sequence). CDR3 nucleotide sequence: TGTGCCAGTAGTAGGTGGGACTATGGCTACACCTTC. As protein: CASSRWDYGYTF.

The CDR3 reads CASSVVPSGAGSPLHF. In DNA, the CDR3 is TGTGCCAGCAGCGTAGTCCCGTCAGGGGCAGGTTCACCCCTCCACTTT. The genes are TRBV9 and TRBJ1-6, with D possibly being TRBD1 (6 bases). The CDR3 has 16 amino acids. Deletions cut 0 bases from V and 9 bases from J, with 16 bases between. Germline-derived CDR1 and CDR2 are SGDLS and YYNGEE.

DNA of the CDR3: TGTGCCAGCTCACCACCGGGCCATACGCAGTATTTT. It translates to CASSPPGHTQYF. The V and J genes are TRBV18 and TRBJ2-3; D unresolved. The length of the CDR3 is 12 residues. Germline-derived CDR1 and CDR2 are KGHSH and LQKENI. Trimming removed 0 bases at V and 7 bases at J, with 5 bases between.

The chain recombines TRBV19 with TRBJ1-5; no clear D gene. This CDR3 is built from 16 residues. The germline V gene encodes CDR1 LNHDA and CDR2 SQIVND (reference sequence). Trimming stripped 4 bases from V and 0 bases from J, with 13 bases between. The CDR3 reads CASSSISALSNQPQHF. In DNA, the CDR3 is TGTGCCAGTAGTAGTATTTCGGCACTTAGCAATCAGCCCCAGCATTTT.

This clone was detected a few times. The chain employs TRBV15 and TRBJ2-1, with D possibly being TRBD2 (6 bases). V lost 0 bases, J lost 4 bases, and 13 bases lay in between. The CDR3 is 16 residues long. In germline, CDR1 is LNHNV, CDR2 YYDKDF (reference sequence). CDR3 region: CATSRDMGGGYNEQFF. DNA of the CDR3: TGTGCCACCAGCAGAGATATGGGGGGAGGATACAATGAGCAGTTCTTC.

This chain joins TRBV5-1 and TRBJ1-2, with 12 bases aligning to TRBD1. The CDR3 extends over 18 amino acids. V lost 4 bases to trimming and J lost 2 bases; unmatched junction nucleotides: 12. CDR1 is SGHRS, CDR2 YFSETQ, per germline. CDR3 region: CASSPGGTGGLGNYGYTF. CDR3 coding DNA: TGCGCCAGCAGCCCGGGAGGGACAGGGGGCCTGGGGAACTATGGCTACACCTTC.

The chain combines TRBV2 with TRBJ1-3, with a weak D call TRBD1 (5 bases). Per germline, CDR1 SNHLY and CDR2 FYNNEI. CDR3 length: 16 amino acids. V lost 5 bases and J 0 bases, leaving 14 bases between the germline ends. CDR3 in amino acids: CASSYGGLVSGNTIYF. CDR3 sequence (DNA): TGTGCCAGCAGTTACGGGGGACTCGTCTCTGGAAACACCATATATTTT.

The J gene is TRBJ1-6, the V gene TRBV6-5; D not resolved. This CDR3 is 14 amino acids long. Germline CDR1 is MNHEY and CDR2 is SVGAGI. Trimming stripped 4 bases from V and 11 bases from J, with 15 bases between. CDR3 nucleotides: TGTGCCAGCAGTTTAAGCCCGGGGATTCCACCCCTCCACTTT. It is translated as CASSLSPGIPPLHF.

The rearrangement uses TRBV28 and TRBJ2-2; D is undetermined. V dropped 1 base and J dropped 5 bases, with 8 bases sitting between them. Looked up from germline, CDR1 is MDHEN and CDR2 is SYDVKM. The CDR3 is 14 residues long. The CDR3 DNA reads as TGTGCCAGCAGTTTATCTGGGGAAACCGGGGAGCTGTTTTTT. It is translated as CASSLSGETGELFF. The full variable domain, with the rest looked up from reference TRBV28 and TRBJ2-2, is DVKVTQSSRYLVKRTGEKVFLECVQDMDHENMFWYRQDPGLGLRLIYFSYDVKMKEKGDIPEGYSVSREKKERFSLILESASTNQTSMYLCASSLSGETGELFFGEGSRLTVL.

This chain connects TRBV27 to TRBJ1-5, with 7 bases lining up with TRBD1. Germline V gives CDR1 MNHEY, CDR2 SMNVEV (reference sequence). This CDR3 region has 15 residues. J was trimmed by 5 bases and V by 5 bases; bases with no gene match: 9. CDR3 sequence reads: CASSPRQGHHQPQHF. CDR3 coding DNA: TGTGCCAGCAGTCCGCGACAGGGCCATCATCAGCCCCAGCATTTT.

The CDR3, as DNA: TGTGCCACAGGGGACAGGAATAATTCACCCCTCCACTTT. Translation: CATGDRNNSPLHF. The chain uses TRBV10-3 and TRBJ1-6, with 8 bases identical to TRBD1. This CDR3 comprises 13 residues. Per germline, CDR1 ENHRY and CDR2 SYGVKD. V trimming: 10 bases; J trimming: 5 bases; junction bases outside the gene matches: 4.

About this clone itself: The junction departs from the called germline gene at one end, perhaps through a read error. This chain uses TRBV7-7 with TRBJ2-3; TRBD1 aligns across 8 bases. Germline CDR1 is SSHAT and CDR2 is FNYEAQ (reference sequence). CDR3 length: 15 amino acids. The CDR3 spells CASSSTGGRTDTQYF. Written as DNA, the CDR3 is TGTGCTAGCAGTTCCACAGGGGGGAGGACAGATACGCAGTATTTT.

The gene calls are TRBV27 and TRBJ1-4; 8 nucleotides line up with TRBD1. Germline V gene lookup returns CDR1 MNHEY and CDR2 SMNVEV (reference sequence). The CDR3 covers 16 residues. The V and J ends lost 2 bases and 2 bases, in that order; junction bases with no gene match: 4. The chain's CDR3 is CASSLTRTGTNEKLFF. The CDR3 DNA is TGTGCCAGCAGTTTAACCCGGACAGGGACTAATGAAAAACTGTTTTTT. The whole variable domain, filled in from reference TRBV27 and TRBJ1-4, reads EAQVTQNPRYLITVTGKKLTVTCSQNMNHEYMSWYRQDPGLGLRQIYYSMNVEVTDKGDVPEGYKVSRKEKRNFPLILESPSPNQTSLYFCASSLTRTGTNEKLFFGSGTQLSVL.

The chain carries TRBV4-1 and TRBJ2-5; D is tentatively TRBD1 or TRBD2 (5 bases each). Trimming shortened V by 4 bases and J by 4 bases, and 16 bases separated the two germline ends. CDR1 and CDR2 (germline): MGHRA, YSYEKL. The CDR3 is made up of 15 amino acids. The CDR3 loop reads CASSLMGLAPETQYF. The CDR3 bases are TGCGCCAGCAGCCTCATGGGGCTAGCCCCAGAGACCCAGTACTTC.

The chain joins TRBV11-1 to TRBJ2-5; D gene uncertain. From germline, CDR1 is SGHAT and CDR2 FQDESV (reference sequence). The CDR3 covers 13 residues. V shed 4 bases and J shed 5 bases, with 11 bases lying between them. The CDR3 reads CASSSRMDETQYF. CDR3 DNA: TGTGCCAGCAGCTCCCGCATGGACGAGACCCAGTACTTC.

V is TRBV19 and J is TRBJ1-2; D is undetermined. The CDR3 runs to 13 residues. The germline CDR1 and CDR2 sequences are LNHDA and SQIVND (reference sequence). V shed 0 bases and J shed 7 bases, with 9 bases lying between them. Here the CDR3 reads CASSIDQRVGYTF. As DNA, the CDR3 is TGTGCCAGTAGTATAGATCAAAGGGTTGGCTACACCTTC. Full variable domain (missing parts from reference TRBV19 and TRBJ1-2): DGGITQSPKYLFRKEGQNVTLSCEQNLNHDAMYWYRQDPGQGLRLIYYSQIVNDFQKGDIAEGYSVSREKKESFPLTVTSAQKNPTAFYLCASSIDQRVGYTFGSGTRLTVV.

The chain has TRBV6-5 and TRBJ1-3; D unresolved. In germline, CDR1 is MNHEY, CDR2 SVGAGI. The V end lost 6 bases, the J end lost 9 bases, and 18 bases lay between the germline ends. The CDR3 runs to 14 residues. The CDR3, as DNA: TGTGCCAGCAGCGCAATCCCGTCCCGGGCCACCATATATTTT. Translating gives CASSAIPSRATIYF.